These 7 T cell receptor beta chains were sequenced from one sample in a study of cytomegalovirus exposure and HLA in healthy donors. Use of 60 Vbeta and 13 Jbeta primers characterized the PCR. Data came from immunoSEQ multiplex PCR; TCRdb stores just in-frame clones and leaves some out. The repertoire holds 150,000 to 250,000 clones, with approximately 80% as singletons. Sequencing was performed on PBMCs. All receptors come from a boy aged 2 to 10 in good health and CMV-seronegative.

This clone was detected only once. V and J are TRBV6-5 and TRBJ1-1; 10 nucleotides align to TRBD1. CDR3 length equals 12 residues. V shed 7 bases, J shed 11 bases, and the junction held 7 bases outside the gene matches. The V gene's germline CDR1 is MNHEY and CDR2 SVGAGI. Written as DNA, the CDR3 is TGTGCCAGCACCTCGACAGGGGGCGCGGCTTTCTTT. This codes for CASTSTGGAAFF.

The genes are TRBV5-6 and TRBJ2-1; perhaps TRBD2 as D (6 bases). Germline V CDR1 and CDR2: SGHDT, YYEEEE. The CDR3 runs to 14 residues. V was cut by 4 bases and J by 1 base, with 9 bases left in between. This CDR3 is CASSLLASYNEQFF. The DNA for the CDR3 is TGTGCCAGCAGCCTACTAGCATCCTACAATGAGCAGTTCTTC.

Only a few counts were recorded for this clone. The rearrangement joins TRBV14 to TRBJ1-6; maybe TRBD1 (5 bases). The germline V gene has CDR1 SGHDN and CDR2 FVKESK. The CDR3 is 21 amino acids. V dropped 1 base and J dropped 8 bases, with 30 bases sitting between them. CDR3 in DNA: TGTGCCAGCAGCCAAGGTCTTATTAACCTAGGCAGGACAACCGAGGATTCACCCCTCCACTTT. Its protein is CASSQGLINLGRTTEDSPLHF.

CDR3 coding DNA: TGTGCCAGCAGCTTTTCGGGGGGAGATGAAGCTTTCTTT. Translation gives CASSFSGGDEAFF. This chain joins TRBV9 and TRBJ1-1; tentatively, D is TRBD1 (5 bases). CDR1 and CDR2 from the germline V gene are SGDLS and YYNGEE. The CDR3 extends over 13 amino acids. The V end was cut by 4 bases, the J end by 7 bases, with 14 bases between.

This rearrangement joins TRBV15 to TRBJ1-5; D gene uncertain. The length of the CDR3 is 13 residues. From germline, CDR1 is LNHNV and CDR2 YYDKDF (reference sequence). Trimming shortened V by 5 bases and J by 4 bases, and 9 bases separated the two germline ends. The CDR3 sequence is CATSFELNQPQHF. CDR3 bases: TGTGCCACCAGCTTCGAGTTAAATCAGCCCCAGCATTTT.

This clone is a singleton in its sample. The CDR3 DNA reads TGTGCCAGCAGTTACGGCGGGGGGGAGACCCAGTACTTC. It specifies CASSYGGGETQYF. The genes are TRBV6-5 and TRBJ2-5; 8 bases agree with TRBD2. V was pared by 2 bases and J by 5 bases, with 1 base of the junction left unmatched. CDR3 length: 13 residues. Germline assignment: CDR1 MNHEY and CDR2 SVGAGI.

This chain connects TRBV20-1 to TRBJ1-2, with TRBD1 matching over 12 bases. CDR1 is DFQATT and CDR2 is SNEGSKA in the germline V gene (reference sequence). The junction had 4 bases not matched to a gene; V was cut back by 3 bases and J by 14 bases. There are 11 residues in the CDR3. The CDR3 DNA reads TGCAGTGCTAGCGGGACAGGGGGCAGTACCTTC. Encoded protein: CSASGTGGSTF.